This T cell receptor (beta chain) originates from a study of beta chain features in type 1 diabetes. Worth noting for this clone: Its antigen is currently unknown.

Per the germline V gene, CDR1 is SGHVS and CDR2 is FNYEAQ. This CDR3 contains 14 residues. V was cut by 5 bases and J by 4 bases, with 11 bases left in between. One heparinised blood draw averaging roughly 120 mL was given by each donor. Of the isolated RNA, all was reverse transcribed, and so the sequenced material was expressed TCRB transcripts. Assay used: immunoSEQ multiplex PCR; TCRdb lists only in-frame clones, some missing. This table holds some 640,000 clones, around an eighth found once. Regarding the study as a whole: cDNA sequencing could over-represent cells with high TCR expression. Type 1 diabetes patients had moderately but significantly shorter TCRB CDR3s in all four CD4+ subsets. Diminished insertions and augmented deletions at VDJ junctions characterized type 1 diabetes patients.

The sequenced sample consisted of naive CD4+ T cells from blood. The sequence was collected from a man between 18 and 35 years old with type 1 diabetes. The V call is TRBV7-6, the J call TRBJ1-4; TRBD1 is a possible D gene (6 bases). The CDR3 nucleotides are TGTGCCAGCAGCCCCCAGGGGATTAATGAAAAACTGTTTTTT. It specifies CASSPQGINEKLFF. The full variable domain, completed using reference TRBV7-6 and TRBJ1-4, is GAGVSQSPRYKVTKRGQDVALRCDPISGHVSLYWYRQALGQGPEFLTYFNYEAQQDKSGLPNDRFSAERPEGSISTLTIQRTEQRDSAMYRCASSPQGINEKLFFGSGTQLSVL.